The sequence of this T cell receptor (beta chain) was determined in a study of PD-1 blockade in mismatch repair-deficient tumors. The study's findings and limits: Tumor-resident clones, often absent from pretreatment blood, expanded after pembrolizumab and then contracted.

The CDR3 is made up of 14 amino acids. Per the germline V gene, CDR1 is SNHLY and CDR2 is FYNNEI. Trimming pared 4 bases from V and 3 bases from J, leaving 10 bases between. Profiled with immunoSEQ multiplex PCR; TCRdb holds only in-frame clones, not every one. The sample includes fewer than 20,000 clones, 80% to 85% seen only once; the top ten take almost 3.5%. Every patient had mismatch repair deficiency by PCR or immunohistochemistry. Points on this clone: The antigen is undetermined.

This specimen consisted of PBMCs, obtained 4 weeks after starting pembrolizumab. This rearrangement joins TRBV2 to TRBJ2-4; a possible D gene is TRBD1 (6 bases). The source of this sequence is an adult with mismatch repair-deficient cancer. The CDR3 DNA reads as TGTGCCAGCAGTGCCAGGGGTAACAAAAACATTCAGTACTTC. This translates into CASSARGNKNIQYF.